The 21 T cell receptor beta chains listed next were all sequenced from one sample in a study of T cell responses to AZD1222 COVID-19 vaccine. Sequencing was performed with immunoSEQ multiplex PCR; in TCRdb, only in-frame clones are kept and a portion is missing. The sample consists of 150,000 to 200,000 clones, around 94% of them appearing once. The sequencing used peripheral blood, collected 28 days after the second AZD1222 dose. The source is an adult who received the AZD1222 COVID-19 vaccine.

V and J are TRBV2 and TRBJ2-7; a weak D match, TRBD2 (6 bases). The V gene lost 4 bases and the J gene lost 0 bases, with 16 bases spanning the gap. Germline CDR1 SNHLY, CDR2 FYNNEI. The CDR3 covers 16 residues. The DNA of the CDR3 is TGTGCCAGCAGTGTCGGCGGGACCTGGGGCTCCTACGAGCAGTACTTC. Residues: CASSVGGTWGSYEQYF.

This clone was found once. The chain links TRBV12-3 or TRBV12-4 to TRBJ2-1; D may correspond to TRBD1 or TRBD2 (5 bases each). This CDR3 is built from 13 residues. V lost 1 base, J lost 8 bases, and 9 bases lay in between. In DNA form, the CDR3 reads TGTGCCAGCAGTTTAGGAGGGGCCCATGAGCAGTTCTTC. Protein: CASSLGGAHEQFF.

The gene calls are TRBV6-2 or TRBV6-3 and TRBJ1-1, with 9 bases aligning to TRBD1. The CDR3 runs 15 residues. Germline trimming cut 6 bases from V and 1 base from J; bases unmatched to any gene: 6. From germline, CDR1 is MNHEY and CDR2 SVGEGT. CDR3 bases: TGTGCCAGCAGCCCCGGGACAGGGACGAACACTGAAGCTTTCTTT. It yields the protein CASSPGTGTNTEAFF.

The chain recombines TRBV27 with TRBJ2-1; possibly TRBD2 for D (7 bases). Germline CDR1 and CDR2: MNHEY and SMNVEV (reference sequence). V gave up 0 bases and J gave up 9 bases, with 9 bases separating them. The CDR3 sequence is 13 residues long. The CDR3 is CASSLSAGAEQFF. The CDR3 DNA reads TGTGCCAGCAGTTTATCGGCGGGGGCTGAGCAGTTCTTC.

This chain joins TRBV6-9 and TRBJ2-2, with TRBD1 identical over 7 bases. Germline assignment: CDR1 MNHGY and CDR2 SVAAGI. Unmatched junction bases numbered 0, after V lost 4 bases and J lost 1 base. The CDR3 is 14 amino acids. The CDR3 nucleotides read TGTGCCAGCAGTTGGGACAGGAACACCGGGGAGCTGTTTTTT. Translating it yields CASSWDRNTGELFF.

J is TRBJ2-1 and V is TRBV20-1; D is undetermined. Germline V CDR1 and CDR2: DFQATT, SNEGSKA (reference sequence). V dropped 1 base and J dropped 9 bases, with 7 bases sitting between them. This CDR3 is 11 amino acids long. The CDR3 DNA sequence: TGCAGTGCTAGAGCGCGGTTTGAGCAGTTCTTC. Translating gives CSARARFEQFF.

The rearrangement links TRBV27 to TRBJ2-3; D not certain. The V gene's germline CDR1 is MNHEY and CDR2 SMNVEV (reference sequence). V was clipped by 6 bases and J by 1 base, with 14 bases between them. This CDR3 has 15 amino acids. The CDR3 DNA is TGTGCCAGCAGCGAACAGCCTCTCGGCACAGATACGCAGTATTTT. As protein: CASSEQPLGTDTQYF.

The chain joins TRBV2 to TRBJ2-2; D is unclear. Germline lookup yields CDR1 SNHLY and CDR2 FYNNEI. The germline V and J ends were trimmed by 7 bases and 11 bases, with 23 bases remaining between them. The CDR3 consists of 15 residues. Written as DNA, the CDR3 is TGTGCCAGCACCCAGACCGGCGGCTGGAACTTAGAGCTGTTTTTT. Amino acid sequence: CASTQTGGWNLELFF.

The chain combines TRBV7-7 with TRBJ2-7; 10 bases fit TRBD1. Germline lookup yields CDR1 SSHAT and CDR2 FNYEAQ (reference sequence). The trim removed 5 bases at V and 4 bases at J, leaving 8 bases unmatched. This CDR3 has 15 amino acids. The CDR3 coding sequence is TGTGCCAGCAGCCCATACTCGGGACAGGGGTACGAGCAGTACTTC. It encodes CASSPYSGQGYEQYF.

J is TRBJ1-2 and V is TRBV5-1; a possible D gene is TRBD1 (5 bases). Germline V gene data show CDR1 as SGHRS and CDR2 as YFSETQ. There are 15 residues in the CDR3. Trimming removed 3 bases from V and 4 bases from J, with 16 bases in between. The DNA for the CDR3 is TGCGCCAGCAGCTCTCAGGGTTCCCGACTCTATGGCTACACCTTC. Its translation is CASSSQGSRLYGYTF.

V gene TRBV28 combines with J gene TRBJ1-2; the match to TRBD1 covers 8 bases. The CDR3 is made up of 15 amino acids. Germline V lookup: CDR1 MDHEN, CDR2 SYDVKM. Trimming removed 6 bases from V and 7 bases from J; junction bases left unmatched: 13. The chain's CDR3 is CASSPTPDRVSGYTF. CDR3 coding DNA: TGTGCCAGCAGCCCTACTCCGGACAGGGTTTCTGGCTACACCTTC.

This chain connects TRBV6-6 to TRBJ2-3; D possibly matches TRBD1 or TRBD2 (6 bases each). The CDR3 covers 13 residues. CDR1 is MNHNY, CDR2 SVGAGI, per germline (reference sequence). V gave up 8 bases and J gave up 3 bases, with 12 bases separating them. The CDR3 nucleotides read TGTGCCAGCGAAGAGGGGGGAACAGATACGCAGTATTTT. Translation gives CASEEGGTDTQYF.

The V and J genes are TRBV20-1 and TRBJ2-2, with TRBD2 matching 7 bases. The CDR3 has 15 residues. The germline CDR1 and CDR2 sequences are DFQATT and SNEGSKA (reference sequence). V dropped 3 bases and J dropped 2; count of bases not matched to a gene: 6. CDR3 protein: CSASLPGGNTGELFF. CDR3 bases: TGCAGTGCTAGTCTTCCGGGAGGAAACACCGGGGAGCTGTTTTTT.

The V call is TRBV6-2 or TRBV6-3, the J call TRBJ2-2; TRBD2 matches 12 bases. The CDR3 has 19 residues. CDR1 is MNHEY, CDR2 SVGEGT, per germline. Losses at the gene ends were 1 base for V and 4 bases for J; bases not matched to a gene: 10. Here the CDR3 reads CASSYYGLAGPHATGELFF. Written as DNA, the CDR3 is TGTGCCAGCAGTTACTATGGACTAGCGGGGCCGCATGCCACCGGGGAGCTGTTTTTT.

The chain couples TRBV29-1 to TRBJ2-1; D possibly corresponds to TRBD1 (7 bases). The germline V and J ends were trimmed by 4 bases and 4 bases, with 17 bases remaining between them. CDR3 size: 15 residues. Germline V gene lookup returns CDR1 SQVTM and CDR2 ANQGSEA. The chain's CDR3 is CSVVGPRGEYNEQFF. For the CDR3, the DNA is TGCAGCGTTGTGGGGCCCAGGGGGGAGTACAATGAGCAGTTCTTC.

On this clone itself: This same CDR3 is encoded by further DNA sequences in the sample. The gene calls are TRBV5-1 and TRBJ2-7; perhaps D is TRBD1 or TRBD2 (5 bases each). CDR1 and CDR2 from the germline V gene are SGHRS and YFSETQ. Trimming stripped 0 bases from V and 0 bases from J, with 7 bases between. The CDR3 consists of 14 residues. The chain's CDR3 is CASSLGGSSYEQYF. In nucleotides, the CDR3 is TGCGCCAGCAGCTTGGGGGGGAGCTCCTACGAGCAGTACTTC.

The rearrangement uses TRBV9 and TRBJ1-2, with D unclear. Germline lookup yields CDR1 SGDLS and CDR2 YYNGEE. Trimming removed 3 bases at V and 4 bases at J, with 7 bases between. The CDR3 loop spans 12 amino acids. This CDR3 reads CASSGQFYGYTF. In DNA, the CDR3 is TGTGCCAGCAGCGGCCAGTTCTATGGCTACACCTTC.

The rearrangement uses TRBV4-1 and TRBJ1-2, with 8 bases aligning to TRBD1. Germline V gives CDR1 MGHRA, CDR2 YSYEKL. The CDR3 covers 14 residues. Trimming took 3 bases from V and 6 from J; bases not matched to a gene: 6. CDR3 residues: CASSQDREMNGYTF. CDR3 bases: TGCGCCAGCAGCCAGGACAGGGAAATGAATGGCTACACCTTC.

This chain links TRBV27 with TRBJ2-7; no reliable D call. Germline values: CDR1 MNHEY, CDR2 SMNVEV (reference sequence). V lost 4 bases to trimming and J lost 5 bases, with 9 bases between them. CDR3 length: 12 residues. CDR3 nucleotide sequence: TGTGCCAGCAGTTCGCCCGTTAACGAGCAGTACTTC. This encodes CASSSPVNEQYF.

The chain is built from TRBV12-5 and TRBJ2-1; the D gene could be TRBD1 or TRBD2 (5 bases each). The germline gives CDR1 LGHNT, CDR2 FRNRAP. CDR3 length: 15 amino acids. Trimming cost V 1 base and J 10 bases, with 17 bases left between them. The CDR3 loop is CASGLGDVGELEQFF. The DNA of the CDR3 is TGTGCTAGTGGTTTGGGGGACGTTGGGGAACTGGAGCAGTTCTTC. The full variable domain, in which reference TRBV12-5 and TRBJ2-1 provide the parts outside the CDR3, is DARVTQTPRHKVTEMGQEVTMRCQPILGHNTVFWYRQTMMQGLELLAYFRNRAPLDDSGMPKDRFSAEMPDATLATLKIQPSEPRDSAVYFCASGLGDVGELEQFFGPGTRLTVL.

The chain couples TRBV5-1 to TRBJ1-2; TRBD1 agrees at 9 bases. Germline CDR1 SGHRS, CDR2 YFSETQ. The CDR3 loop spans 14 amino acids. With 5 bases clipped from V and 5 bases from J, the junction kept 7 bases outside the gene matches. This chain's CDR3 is CASRNRTGVYGYTF. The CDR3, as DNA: TGCGCCAGCAGGAACCGGACAGGGGTATATGGCTACACCTTC.